Below, one T cell receptor (beta chain) is given with its context. Its specificity is not known. The source of the sample is a study of blood T cells in healthy people across ages. A sample-barcoded 5' primer and a J-beta primer mix were used in a second PCR of about 7 to 12 cycles. TCRdb re-analysed the 5' RACE reads in MiXCR, keeping a single row per CDR3 protein. This repertoire shows under 1,100,000 distinct CDR3 sequences, roughly a quarter found once; its top ten account for 0.65% to 0.75%. The germline V gene encodes CDR1 LNHDA and CDR2 SQIVND (reference sequence). This CDR3 is 17 amino acids long. Trimming cost V 2 bases and J 6 bases; bases outside gene matches: 12. Study findings and constraints: Age advanced and TCR beta diversity per million T cells fell, roughly linearly.

The same sample was also studied in work on T cells of mothers and their children. That paper adds: Mothers yielded over 8.5 million CDR3 reads, children about 2.8 million each.

This sequence joins TRBV19 and TRBJ1-4; 7 nucleotides align to TRBD1. This clonotype was sampled from a girl aged 2 to 9 in good health. The sequenced material came from blood. This CDR3 is CASSIRGTDFIDEKLFF. The DNA for the CDR3 is TGTGCCAGTAGTATACGTGGGACAGATTTCATAGATGAAAAACTGTTTTTT.